The 32 T cell receptor beta chains below were found in one sample sequenced in a study of blood T cell repertoires in COVID-19. The assay was immunoSEQ multiplex PCR, and TCRdb's table has in-frame clones only and misses some. The sample holds around 220,000 clones, about four fifths seen once. The sequencing input was PBMCs or T cells enriched from blood (not recorded which). The receptors originated from a middle-aged woman who had recovered from COVID-19.

The V call is TRBV30, the J call TRBJ1-5, with no clear D. Germline V gene sequence: CDR1 GTSNPN, CDR2 SVGIG (reference sequence). V was cut by 3 bases and J by 3 bases, with 9 bases left in between. CDR3 length: 13 residues. Written as DNA, the CDR3 is TGTGCCTGGAGCGACAAATCCAATCAGCCCCAGCATTTT. It translates to CAWSDKSNQPQHF.

The gene calls are TRBV29-1 and TRBJ2-1; 9 bases are a match to TRBD2. The CDR3 has 14 amino acids. CDR1 is SQVTM and CDR2 is ANQGSEA in the germline V gene. V was pared by 5 bases and J by 4 bases, with 6 bases of the junction left unmatched. The CDR3 sequence: CSVTGTSRYNEQFF. CDR3 in DNA: TGCAGCGTTACCGGGACTAGCAGATACAATGAGCAGTTCTTC.

The chain links TRBV19 to TRBJ1-2, with 7 bases matching TRBD1. Looked up from germline, CDR1 is LNHDA and CDR2 is SQIVND (reference sequence). The CDR3 spans 12 residues. Trimming cost V 3 bases and J 8 bases; bases outside gene matches: 3. As DNA, the CDR3 is TGTGCCAGTAGTATGGGACAGAGAGGCTACACCTTC. It specifies CASSMGQRGYTF. Complete variable domain (other parts from reference TRBV19 and TRBJ1-2): DGGITQSPKYLFRKEGQNVTLSCEQNLNHDAMYWYRQDPGQGLRLIYYSQIVNDFQKGDIAEGYSVSREKKESFPLTVTSAQKNPTAFYLCASSMGQRGYTFGSGTRLTVV.

This clone has only a few counts. The chain links TRBV7-3 to TRBJ2-7; D unresolved. The CDR3 is 13 residues long. Germline CDR1 SGHTA, CDR2 FQGTGA. Trimming cost V 3 bases and J 7 bases, with 13 bases left between them. CDR3 DNA: TGTGCCAGCAGCTTGGCGGAGCGAGAAGAGCAGTACTTC. This encodes CASSLAEREEQYF.

This clone was counted a single time. The V call is TRBV3-1 (or the pseudogene TRBV3-2), the J call TRBJ2-3, with D hard to call. This CDR3 spans 14 amino acids. Germline V gives CDR1 LGHDT, CDR2 YNNKEL (reference sequence). V was clipped by 4 bases and J by 0 bases, with 8 bases between them. CDR3 region: CASSLQASTDTQYF. DNA of the CDR3: TGTGCCAGCAGCCTTCAGGCTAGCACAGATACGCAGTATTTT.

The rearrangement links TRBV7-8 to TRBJ2-3; 10 bases match TRBD2. Germline trimming cut 4 bases from V and 2 bases from J; bases unmatched to any gene: 6. This CDR3 contains 16 residues. Germline values: CDR1 SGHVS, CDR2 FQNEAQ. The CDR3 bases are TGTGCCAGCAGCTCCGGGACTAGCGAAAACACAGATACGCAGTATTTT. This codes for CASSSGTSENTDTQYF.

The chain recombines TRBV19 with TRBJ2-6; 8 nucleotides agree with TRBD1. The CDR3 is 16 amino acids. J gave up 2 bases and V 5 bases, and 5 bases lay outside the gene matches. From germline, CDR1 is LNHDA and CDR2 SQIVND (reference sequence). As DNA, the CDR3 is TGTGCCAGTAGTGGAACGGGACAGGCTGGGGCCAACGTCCTGACTTTC. Translation: CASSGTGQAGANVLTF.

The V gene is TRBV6-5, the J gene TRBJ1-2; D call uncertain. Germline V CDR1 and CDR2: MNHEY, SVGAGI. This CDR3 comprises 14 residues. V lost 10 bases and J 7 bases, leaving 22 bases between the germline ends. The CDR3: CATTSLAGLPGYTF. The CDR3 DNA is TGTGCCACCACCTCCCTAGCTGGGCTCCCTGGCTACACCTTC.

This clone was found once. The chain uses TRBV7-2 and TRBJ1-4, with 10 bases identical to TRBD1. This CDR3 spans 15 amino acids. The V segment lost 5 bases and the J segment 7 bases; nucleotides outside the gene matches: 7. Germline lookup yields CDR1 SGHTA and CDR2 FQGNSA. The chain's CDR3 is CASSTQTGGREKLFF. The CDR3 DNA reads TGTGCCAGCAGCACCCAGACAGGGGGCCGTGAAAAACTGTTTTTT. Combining the CDR3 with reference TRBV7-2 and TRBJ1-4 gives the whole variable domain GAGVSQSPSNKVTEKGKDVELRCDPISGHTALYWYRQSLGQGLEFLIYFQGNSAPDKSGLPSDRFSAERTGGSVSTLTIQRTQQEDSAVYLCASSTQTGGREKLFFGSGTQLSVL.

The chain employs TRBV11-2 and TRBJ2-3; 13 bases are shared with TRBD2. CDR1 is SGHAT and CDR2 is FQNNGV in the germline V gene. The CDR3 is 17 amino acids. V shed 5 bases and J 2 bases; nucleotides not matched to a gene: 7. Here the CDR3 reads CASSRLAGGPFTDTQYF. DNA for the CDR3: TGTGCCAGCAGCCGACTAGCGGGAGGCCCTTTCACAGATACGCAGTATTTT.

V gene TRBV25-1 combines with J gene TRBJ2-1; possible D gene TRBD1, 7 bases. V lost 8 bases to trimming and J lost 3 bases, with 17 bases between them. Germline CDR1 MGHDK, CDR2 SYGVNS. The CDR3 has 15 amino acids. The CDR3: CASGPRGAIYNEQFF. Here the CDR3 DNA reads TGTGCCAGCGGCCCCAGGGGGGCTATCTACAATGAGCAGTTCTTC.

This chain uses TRBV5-1 with TRBJ2-7, with a tentative D call TRBD2 (6 bases). The CDR3 contains 14 residues. Germline V gives CDR1 SGHRS, CDR2 YFSETQ. V gave up 4 bases and J gave up 1 base, with 12 bases separating them. CDR3 in DNA: TGCGCCAGCAGCCCCTACGGGAGTTCCTACGAGCAGTACTTC. Its protein product is CASSPYGSSYEQYF.

The chain joins TRBV6-5 to TRBJ1-5; 10 bases are a match to TRBD1. Trimming removed 6 bases from V and 2 bases from J; junction bases left unmatched: 4. CDR3 length equals 15 residues. Germline CDR1 reads MNHEY; CDR2 reads SVGAGI. This chain's CDR3 is CASSSGTGGNQPQHF. CDR3 DNA sequence: TGTGCCAGCAGCTCCGGGACAGGGGGCAATCAGCCCCAGCATTTT.

CDR3 sequence reads: CASSATDEQYF. The CDR3 region has the DNA TGTGCCAGCAGTGCAACAGACGAGCAGTACTTC. V gene TRBV28 combines with J gene TRBJ2-7; D uncertain. Germline assignment: CDR1 MDHEN and CDR2 SYDVKM. This CDR3 is 11 amino acids long. Deletions cut 5 bases from V and 5 bases from J, with 7 bases between.

The gene calls are TRBV4-1 and TRBJ2-5; 9 bases map to TRBD2. This CDR3 is 18 amino acids long. V gave up 5 bases and J gave up 0 bases; unmatched junction bases: 13. Germline V gene lookup returns CDR1 MGHRA and CDR2 YSYEKL. CDR3 DNA sequence: TGCGCCAGCAGCAGAGTACTGACTAGCGGAGGGTACCAAGAGACCCAGTACTTC. This sequence encodes CASSRVLTSGGYQETQYF.

The chain employs TRBV29-1 and TRBJ2-1, with D tentatively TRBD2 (5 bases). CDR1 is SQVTM, CDR2 ANQGSEA, per germline. This CDR3 comprises 14 residues. Trimming stripped 7 bases from V and 9 bases from J, with 22 bases between. CDR3 region: CSAARTSDLTEQFF. The CDR3 nucleotides read TGCAGCGCCGCGAGGACTTCGGACCTGACTGAGCAGTTCTTC.

The V and J genes are TRBV28 and TRBJ1-2, with 7 nucleotides matching TRBD1. Trimming cost V 6 bases and J 4 bases; bases outside gene matches: 5. Germline-derived CDR1 and CDR2 are MDHEN and SYDVKM. This CDR3 contains 13 residues. The CDR3 reads CASRTGTAYGYTF. CDR3 coding DNA: TGTGCCAGCAGAACGGGGACAGCCTATGGCTACACCTTC.

The rearrangement uses TRBV27 and TRBJ2-7; D is perhaps TRBD1 (7 bases). CDR3 size: 15 residues. The germline V and J ends were trimmed by 2 bases and 4 bases, with 15 bases remaining between them. Germline assignment: CDR1 MNHEY and CDR2 SMNVEV (reference sequence). CDR3 amino acids: CASSLGGTEFYEQYF. Here the CDR3 DNA reads TGTGCCAGCAGTTTAGGCGGGACAGAGTTTTACGAGCAGTACTTC.

The chain has TRBV4-3 and TRBJ2-1; 7 nucleotides align to TRBD2. The germline gives CDR1 LGHNA, CDR2 YSLEER. Trimming at V came to 0 bases and at J to 0 bases, leaving 8 bases not matched to a gene. The CDR3 runs 18 residues. The CDR3 loop is CASSQDWREGSSYNEQFF. CDR3 nucleotides: TGCGCCAGCAGCCAAGATTGGAGGGAGGGAAGCTCCTACAATGAGCAGTTCTTC.

This clone was counted once. This chain uses TRBV24-1 with TRBJ2-1; TRBD1 matches 11 bases. This CDR3 has 13 amino acids. Trimming took 8 bases from V and 6 from J; bases not matched to a gene: 2. Germline-derived CDR1 and CDR2 are KGHDR and SFDVKD. DNA of the CDR3: TGTGCCACCAAAGGACAGGGGGCCAATGAGCAGTTCTTC. Translation gives CATKGQGANEQFF.

The chain combines TRBV21-1 with TRBJ2-2; the DNA was not compared with TRBD2, the D call given in the table. TRBV21-1 represents a pseudogene. The CDR3 loop spans 15 amino acids. In nucleotides, the CDR3 is TGTGCCAGCAGCAAAGTGCCGGGAGGAACCGGGGAGCTGTTTTTT. This translates into CASSKVPGGTGELFF.

The chain employs TRBV27 and TRBJ2-5, with a possible D match to TRBD2 (6 bases). The CDR3 is 15 residues long. Trimming cost V 5 bases and J 7 bases, with 20 bases left between them. The V gene's germline CDR1 is MNHEY and CDR2 SMNVEV (reference sequence). The chain's CDR3 is CASSPTGTYLGTQYF. The CDR3 nucleotides read TGTGCCAGCAGTCCAACCGGGACTTATTTAGGGACCCAGTACTTC.

The chain is built from TRBV6-6 and TRBJ2-2; D is perhaps TRBD2 (5 bases). With 7 bases removed from V and 6 bases from J, the gap between germline ends came to 18 bases. The V gene's germline CDR1 is MNHNY and CDR2 SVGAGI (reference sequence). This CDR3 has 15 residues. CDR3 protein: CASTPSHGGPGELFF. The DNA of the CDR3 is TGTGCCAGCACCCCCTCTCACGGAGGTCCCGGGGAGCTGTTTTTT.

The chain carries TRBV28 and TRBJ2-3; weak D call: TRBD1 (5 bases). This CDR3 is 13 amino acids long. The V gene lost 6 bases and the J gene lost 3 bases, with 10 bases spanning the gap. CDR1 is MDHEN and CDR2 is SYDVKM in the germline V gene. This CDR3 reads CASRDSSTDTQYF. The CDR3 nucleotides are TGTGCCAGCAGAGACAGCTCGACAGATACGCAGTATTTT.

DNA of the CDR3: TGTGCCAGCAGTTCCTACGGCTACGAGCAGTACTTC. It codes for CASSSYGYEQYF. J is TRBJ2-7 and V is TRBV28; D ambiguous. The CDR3 totals 12 residues. CDR1 and CDR2 (germline): MDHEN, SYDVKM. V was trimmed by 4 bases and J by 3 bases, leaving 7 bases between them.

The chain links TRBV3-1 (or the pseudogene TRBV3-2) to TRBJ1-4, with 9 bases matching TRBD1. CDR1 is LGHDT and CDR2 is YNNKEL in the germline V gene (reference sequence). This CDR3 has 14 amino acids. The V segment lost 1 base and the J segment 8 bases; nucleotides outside the gene matches: 2. The CDR3 bases are TGTGCCAGCAGCCAAGGCGGGACAGGGGAAAAACTGTTTTTT. Amino acid sequence: CASSQGGTGEKLFF.

The V gene is TRBV19, the J gene TRBJ1-5; a weak D match, TRBD1 (5 bases). CDR3 length: 12 residues. Germline CDR1 reads LNHDA; CDR2 reads SQIVND (reference sequence). V was cut by 7 bases and J by 4 bases, with 8 bases left in between. The CDR3 loop reads CASKGRNQPQHF. CDR3 bases: TGTGCCAGTAAGGGGCGGAATCAGCCCCAGCATTTT.

The chain links TRBV9 to TRBJ2-3; a possible D gene is TRBD2 (6 bases). V lost 3 bases to trimming and J lost 2 bases, with 13 bases between them. CDR3 length: 15 amino acids. Per germline, CDR1 SGDLS and CDR2 YYNGEE. The CDR3, as DNA: TGTGCCAGCAGCGGGGGAGGAAGATTCACAGATACGCAGTATTTT. This sequence encodes CASSGGGRFTDTQYF.

The chain recombines TRBV30 with TRBJ2-7; 10 nucleotides align to TRBD1. Germline CDR1 GTSNPN, CDR2 SVGIG (reference sequence). The CDR3 extends over 17 amino acids. The V segment lost 6 bases and the J segment 2 bases; nucleotides outside the gene matches: 16. CDR3 loop: CACGRVRLGQGPYEQYF. The CDR3 nucleotides read TGTGCCTGCGGTAGAGTTCGGTTGGGACAGGGGCCCTACGAGCAGTACTTC.

J is TRBJ2-1 and V is TRBV7-2; 8 bases agree with TRBD2. The CDR3 covers 16 residues. Looked up from germline, CDR1 is SGHTA and CDR2 is FQGNSA. With V trimmed by 5 bases and J by 10 bases, 16 bases remained unmatched. DNA for the CDR3: TGTGCCAGCAGCCTTACCGGGACTAGGGGGTTCGAGGAGCAGTTCTTC. This sequence encodes CASSLTGTRGFEEQFF. The full variable domain, with the rest looked up from reference TRBV7-2 and TRBJ2-1, is GAGVSQSPSNKVTEKGKDVELRCDPISGHTALYWYRQSLGQGLEFLIYFQGNSAPDKSGLPSDRFSAERTGGSVSTLTIQRTQQEDSAVYLCASSLTGTRGFEEQFFGPGTRLTVL.

The chain couples TRBV5-1 to TRBJ2-3, with D maybe TRBD1 (5 bases). Trimming shortened V by 5 bases and J by 5 bases, and 21 bases separated the two germline ends. CDR1 SGHRS and CDR2 YFSETQ come from the germline V gene. CDR3 length: 16 amino acids. The CDR3 sequence is CASRSGHVRTRDTQYF. CDR3 DNA sequence: TGCGCCAGCAGATCTGGACACGTGAGGACCAGAGATACGCAGTATTTT.

This chain links TRBV11-2 with TRBJ2-3, with 8 bases fitting TRBD2. CDR3 length equals 15 residues. CDR1 is SGHAT and CDR2 is FQNNGV in the germline V gene. The trim removed 6 bases at V and 2 bases at J, leaving 7 bases unmatched. The chain's CDR3 is CASSSSGRPTDTQYF. DNA for the CDR3: TGTGCCAGCAGTTCGAGCGGGAGACCCACAGATACGCAGTATTTT.